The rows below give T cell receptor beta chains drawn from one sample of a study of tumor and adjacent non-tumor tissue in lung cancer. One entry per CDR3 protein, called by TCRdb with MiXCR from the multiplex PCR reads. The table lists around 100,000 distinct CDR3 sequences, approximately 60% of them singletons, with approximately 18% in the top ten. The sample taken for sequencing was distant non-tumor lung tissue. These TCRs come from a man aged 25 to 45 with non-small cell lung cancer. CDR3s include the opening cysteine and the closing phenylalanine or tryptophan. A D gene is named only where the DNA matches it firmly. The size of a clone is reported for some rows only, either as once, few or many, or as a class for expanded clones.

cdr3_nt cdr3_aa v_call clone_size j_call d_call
TGTGCCACCAGCTTGTCCACAAGGGGTGGCGAGACCCAGTACTTC CATSLSTRGGETQYF TRBV5-5 - TRBJ2-5 -
TGTGCCAGCAGACAAGAGGGGGCTAGCACAGATACGCAGTATTTT CASRQEGASTDTQYF TRBV4-2 many TRBJ2-3 TRBD1
TGTGCCAGCAGCTACCCAGGAGACCGCACTGAAGCTTTCTTT CASSYPGDRTEAFF TRBV5-6 many TRBJ1-1 -
TGCGCCAGCAGCTTAGCTGGGAGCCGGGGAGATACGCAGTATTTT CASSLAGSRGDTQYF TRBV11-2 - TRBJ2-3 -
TGTGCCAGCAGTTCCGGTCGGGGTACCGCTGAAACTTTCTTT CASSSGRGTAETFF TRBV11-3 - TRBJ1-1 -
TGTGCCAGCAGCTTAGTCAGCGGGGCTTTTAGCTCCTACAATGATCAGTTCTTC CASSLVSGAFSSYNDQFF TRBV11-3 - TRBJ2-1 TRBD2
TGCAGTGTTGTCAGGGCCACCGGGGATCTGTTTTTT CSVVRATGDLFF TRBV29-1 few TRBJ2-2 -
TGTGCCAGCACCGATATTAAAGAGACCCAGTACTTC CASTDIKETQYF TRBV7-9 many TRBJ2-5 -
TGTGCCAGTACCTCATCCCTAGAGGGCAATTCACCCCTCCACTTT CASTSSLEGNSPLHF TRBV6-5 - TRBJ1-6 -
TGTGTAAGCAGCCTTCAGGCCAACCTCCAAGAGACCCAGTACTTC CVSSLQANLQETQYF TRBV11-3 - TRBJ2-5 -
TGTGCTAGCAGCCCCAGGGCACGCGACGAGCAGTACTTC CASSPRARDEQYF TRBV11-2 once TRBJ2-7 -
TGTGCCAGGAGCCTTAGCAGGAGTAACACCGGGGAGCTGTTTTTT CARSLSRSNTGELFF TRBV11-2 - TRBJ2-2 -
TGTGCCATCAGTGAGAGGGGGGGCACAGATAGGCAGTATTTT CAISERGGTDRQYF TRBV10-3 few TRBJ2-3 -